This TCR beta chain was identified during a study of cytomegalovirus exposure and HLA in healthy donors. About this clone: As yet, its antigen is unknown.

The PCR contained 60 Vbeta and 13 Jbeta primers. TCRdb's copy holds only in-frame clones and misses some; the assay was immunoSEQ multiplex PCR. This table has 55,000 to 70,000 clones, roughly 75% appearing once. Study-wide findings and caveats: It was 150 to 200 TCR beta chains that were listed as cytomegalovirus-associated. In a later analysis, specific HLA alleles were associated with 15,000 to 20,000 TCR beta sequences at a 0.05 false discovery rate.

From germline, CDR1 is MDHEN and CDR2 SYDVKM. Trimming left V 9 bases short and J 0 bases short, with 15 bases between. The CDR3 runs 15 residues. The chain carries TRBV28 and TRBJ1-3; D not resolved. This TCR was recovered from a woman between 25 and 40 years old in good health and CMV-seronegative. The sequenced material came from PBMCs. The CDR3 DNA reads as TGTGCCAGTCTCGGACTGGAACGCTCTGGAAACACCATATATTTT. It translates to CASLGLERSGNTIYF.